This T cell receptor (beta chain) was sequenced for a study of blood T cell repertoires in COVID-19. As regards this clone: This specimen includes other DNA sequences encoding the same CDR3.

TCRdb's copy holds only in-frame clones and misses some; the assay was immunoSEQ multiplex PCR. This sample yields tens of thousands of clones, of which 70% to 85% are seen a single time; 2.5% belongs to the top ten. In germline, CDR1 is SEHNR, CDR2 FQNEAQ (reference sequence). V was clipped by 1 base and J by 3 bases; unmatched bases: 3. CDR3 length: 14 amino acids. The gene calls are TRBV7-9 and TRBJ2-7; TRBD1 aligns across 7 bases. This sequence was found in a man in his forties or fifties with acute or convalescent COVID-19. Sequencing used peripheral blood. The CDR3 loop reads CASSLGQGNYEQYF. The CDR3 DNA follows: TGTGCCAGCAGCTTAGGACAGGGAAACTACGAGCAGTACTTC.